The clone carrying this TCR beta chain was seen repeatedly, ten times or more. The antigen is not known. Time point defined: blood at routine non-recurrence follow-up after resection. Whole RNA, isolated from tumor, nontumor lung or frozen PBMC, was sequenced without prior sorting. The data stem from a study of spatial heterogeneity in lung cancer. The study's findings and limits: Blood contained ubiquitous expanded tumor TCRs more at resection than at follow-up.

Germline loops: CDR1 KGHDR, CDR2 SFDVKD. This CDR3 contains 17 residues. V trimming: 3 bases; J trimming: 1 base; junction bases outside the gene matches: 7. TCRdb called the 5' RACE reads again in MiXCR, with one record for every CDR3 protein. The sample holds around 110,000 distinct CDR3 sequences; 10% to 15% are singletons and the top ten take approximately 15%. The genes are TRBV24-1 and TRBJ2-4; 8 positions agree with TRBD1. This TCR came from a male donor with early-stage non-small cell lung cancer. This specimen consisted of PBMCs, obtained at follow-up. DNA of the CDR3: TGTGCCACCAGTGATCCTACCAACAGGGGGGCCAAAAACATTCAGTACTTC. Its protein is CATSDPTNRGAKNIQYF.